The 20 T cell receptor beta chains in this list originate from one sample, sequenced in a study of blood T cell repertoires in COVID-19. Here immunoSEQ multiplex PCR was the method, and the copy in TCRdb shows in-frame clones only, minus some. The sample shows hundreds of thousands of clones, roughly 90% of them seen only once. Sequencing was done on a sample of peripheral blood. These receptors were taken from a woman aged 25 to 39 with COVID-19, enrolled during active disease.

Here the CDR3 reads CASGRRTSGSYSNEQFF. The CDR3 DNA is TGTGCCAGCGGGCGTCGGACTAGCGGGAGTTATAGCAATGAGCAGTTCTTC. The genes are TRBV19 and TRBJ2-1; 13 positions match TRBD2. V shed 9 bases, J shed 6 bases, and the junction held 14 bases outside the gene matches. The CDR3 extends over 17 amino acids. Germline loops: CDR1 LNHDA, CDR2 SQIVND (reference sequence).

The chain is built from TRBV9 and TRBJ1-3; 10 bases line up with TRBD1. V was clipped by 0 bases and J by 3 bases; unmatched bases: 6. CDR1 and CDR2 from the germline V gene are SGDLS and YYNGEE. The CDR3 has 17 residues. CDR3 in DNA: TGTGCCAGCAGCGTAGACCGGGACAGGGGATTTGGAAACACCATATATTTT. Translating it yields CASSVDRDRGFGNTIYF.

The J gene is TRBJ2-5, the V gene TRBV28, with a weak D call TRBD1 (7 bases). CDR3 length equals 14 residues. Per germline, CDR1 MDHEN and CDR2 SYDVKM. V was pared by 6 bases and J by 5 bases, with 16 bases between. The DNA for the CDR3 is TGTGCCAGCAGCTCAGGGGGGTTTCGGGAGACCCAGTACTTC. Protein sequence: CASSSGGFRETQYF.

The rearrangement joins TRBV7-9 to TRBJ2-1; 8 positions match TRBD2. This CDR3 spans 14 amino acids. The germline V gene has CDR1 SEHNR and CDR2 FQNEAQ (reference sequence). Germline trimming cut 1 base from V and 10 bases from J; bases unmatched to any gene: 6. CDR3 DNA: TGTGCCAGCAGCTTAGTCGCGGCTAGCGGGGAGCAGTTCTTC. Its translation is CASSLVAASGEQFF.

The chain combines TRBV7-2 with TRBJ2-1; a weak D match, TRBD2 (7 bases). This CDR3 spans 16 amino acids. CDR1 is SGHTA, CDR2 FQGNSA, per germline. Trimming shortened V by 1 base and J by 7 bases, and 17 bases separated the two germline ends. The CDR3 region is CASSLVVRGARNEQFF. CDR3 DNA sequence: TGTGCCAGCAGCTTAGTGGTCCGGGGGGCGCGTAATGAGCAGTTCTTC.

This clone came up a few times. The V call is TRBV7-9, the J call TRBJ2-1; possible D gene TRBD2, 6 bases. V dropped 4 bases and J dropped 3 bases, with 16 bases sitting between them. Germline V lookup: CDR1 SEHNR, CDR2 FQNEAQ (reference sequence). CDR3 length: 16 amino acids. CDR3 residues: CASSSRGGTVYNEQFF. CDR3 in DNA: TGTGCCAGCAGCTCAAGAGGCGGGACGGTCTACAATGAGCAGTTCTTC.

The chain links TRBV18 to TRBJ2-3; the D gene is possibly TRBD1 (6 bases). Germline CDR1 is KGHSH and CDR2 is LQKENI. The CDR3 is 16 residues long. V gave up 3 bases and J gave up 5 bases, with 18 bases separating them. In DNA form, the CDR3 reads TGTGCCAGCTCACCCAAAGTTGGGGGCTCGGGAGATACGCAGTATTTT. It specifies CASSPKVGGSGDTQYF.

The gene calls are TRBV9 and TRBJ2-3, with TRBD2 identical over 7 bases. The germline CDR1 and CDR2 sequences are SGDLS and YYNGEE. The CDR3 runs 15 residues. After removal of 3 bases from V and 6 bases from J, the junction contained 10 bases not matched to a gene. The CDR3 DNA reads as TGTGCCAGCAGCGATGGGGGAGGGCCCGGCGATACGCAGTATTTT. Its translation is CASSDGGGPGDTQYF.

This clone was detected a few times. This chain connects TRBV28 to TRBJ1-2, with 10 bases that match TRBD1. V shed 4 bases, J shed 7 bases, and the junction held 9 bases outside the gene matches. CDR1 is MDHEN and CDR2 is SYDVKM in the germline V gene. This CDR3 comprises 15 residues. The CDR3 sequence is CASSSSGTGDSGYTF. The CDR3 DNA follows: TGTGCCAGCAGTTCCTCCGGGACAGGGGACTCTGGCTACACCTTC.

This chain uses TRBV5-4 with TRBJ2-1; D possibly corresponds to TRBD2 (7 bases). The germline V gene has CDR1 SGHNT and CDR2 YYREEE (reference sequence). The CDR3 has 16 residues. V was clipped by 3 bases and J by 0 bases, with 13 bases between them. The CDR3 DNA reads TGTGCCAGCAGCTGGGGGGGGGCGAGCTCCTACAATGAGCAGTTCTTC. This sequence encodes CASSWGGASSYNEQFF.

The chain links TRBV9 to TRBJ2-3; 8 nucleotides match TRBD2. The CDR3 loop spans 18 amino acids. The germline gives CDR1 SGDLS, CDR2 YYNGEE. V lost 0 bases and J lost 5; bases outside the gene matches: 14. The CDR3 nucleotides are TGTGCCAGCAGCGTAGGTGGCGGGGGGCTACAGGGTATAGATACGCAGTATTTT. Protein product: CASSVGGGGLQGIDTQYF.

This clone was recorded once. This chain uses TRBV18 with TRBJ1-1, with 7 bases identical to TRBD1. This CDR3 is built from 15 residues. Trimming at V came to 6 bases and at J to 2 bases, leaving 9 bases not matched to a gene. The germline CDR1 and CDR2 sequences are KGHSH and LQKENI. This CDR3 reads CASSYMDRSNTEAFF. CDR3 DNA sequence: TGTGCCAGCTCGTATATGGACAGGTCAAACACTGAAGCTTTCTTT.

The V gene is TRBV5-4, the J gene TRBJ2-5, with 9 bases aligning to TRBD1. V gave up 6 bases and J gave up 4 bases; unmatched junction bases: 7. Germline CDR1 is SGHNT and CDR2 is YYREEE (reference sequence). CDR3 length: 14 residues. CDR3 protein: CASTKGQGTETQYF. The CDR3 DNA is TGTGCCAGCACCAAAGGACAGGGGACAGAGACCCAGTACTTC.

V and J are TRBV6-5 and TRBJ1-6; a weak D match, TRBD1 (6 bases). Trimming pared 7 bases from V and 8 bases from J, leaving 12 bases between. The CDR3 is 13 residues long. Germline V gene lookup returns CDR1 MNHEY and CDR2 SVGAGI. DNA for the CDR3: TGTGCCAGCACCCAGGGGCCGGATTCACCCCTCCACTTT. Translation gives CASTQGPDSPLHF.

The rearrangement links TRBV2 to TRBJ1-5; unclear D gene. Deletions cut 3 bases from V and 0 bases from J, with 6 bases between. CDR1 is SNHLY, CDR2 FYNNEI, per germline. This CDR3 spans 14 amino acids. CDR3 coding DNA: TGTGCCAGCAGTGAGTCTCTTAGCAATCAGCCCCAGCATTTT. It is translated as CASSESLSNQPQHF. The full variable domain, rest sourced from reference TRBV2 and TRBJ1-5, is EPEVTQTPSHQVTQMGQEVILRCVPISNHLYFYWYRQILGQKVEFLVSFYNNEISEKSEIFDDQFSVERPDGSNFTLKIRSTKLEDSAMYFCASSESLSNQPQHFGDGTRLSIL.

This clone was seen once. The chain has TRBV2 and TRBJ1-2, with 7 bases matching TRBD1. Germline V gene data show CDR1 as SNHLY and CDR2 as FYNNEI. The junction had 7 bases not matched to a gene; V was cut back by 5 bases and J by 1 base. CDR3 size: 15 residues. The CDR3 loop reads CASSRGQADNYGYTF. In DNA, the CDR3 is TGTGCCAGCAGTAGAGGACAGGCCGATAACTATGGCTACACCTTC.

The chain is built from TRBV30 and TRBJ1-4; D unclear. The V gene lost 1 base and the J gene lost 8 bases, with 11 bases spanning the gap. The length of the CDR3 is 13 residues. CDR1 and CDR2 from the germline V gene are GTSNPN and SVGIG (reference sequence). The chain's CDR3 is CAWSERVGEKLFF. The CDR3 nucleotides are TGTGCCTGGAGTGAGAGGGTTGGAGAAAAACTGTTTTTT. Full variable domain (rest looked up from reference TRBV30 and TRBJ1-4): SQTIHQWPATLVQPVGSPLSLECTVEGTSNPNLYWYRQAAGRGLQLLFYSVGIGQISSEVPQNLSASRPQDRQFILSSKKLLLSDSGFYLCAWSERVGEKLFFGSGTQLSVL.

J is TRBJ1-1 and V is TRBV3-1 (or the pseudogene TRBV3-2); the match to TRBD1 covers 9 bases. V was clipped by 7 bases and J by 4 bases; unmatched bases: 13. The CDR3 length is 16 residues. CDR1 and CDR2 from the germline V gene are LGHDT and YNNKEL (reference sequence). CDR3 bases: TGTGCCAGCAACCGGGACAGGGTTACCACACCCACTGAAGCTTTCTTT. Amino acid sequence: CASNRDRVTTPTEAFF.

The chain links TRBV4-3 to TRBJ1-1, with 10 bases fitting TRBD1. CDR1 is LGHNA and CDR2 is YSLEER in the germline V gene. The CDR3 consists of 15 residues. The V and J ends lost 5 bases and 1 base, in that order; junction bases with no gene match: 4. CDR3 region: CASSKGQGTNTEAFF. The CDR3 DNA reads TGCGCCAGCAGCAAGGGACAGGGGACGAACACTGAAGCTTTCTTT.

This sequence joins TRBV5-4 and TRBJ1-2; no clear D gene. The CDR3 loop spans 12 amino acids. Deletions cut 1 base from V and 4 bases from J, with 5 bases between. The V gene's germline CDR1 is SGHNT and CDR2 YYREEE (reference sequence). CDR3 amino acids: CASSLYSYGYTF. The CDR3 nucleotides read TGTGCCAGCAGCTTGTACAGCTATGGCTACACCTTC.